Below are 22 T cell receptor beta chains sequenced from a single sample in a study of shared clonotypes between healthy human individuals. Data came from immunoSEQ multiplex PCR; TCRdb stores just in-frame clones and leaves some out. The sample lists 550,000 to 750,000 clones, about 95% occurring once. CD45RO-negative, CCR7-selected cells formed the naive CD8 fraction, which excluded terminally differentiated effector memory CD45RA+ cells. The sample consisted of naive CD8+ T cells sorted from blood. The receptors originated from a woman in her twenties or thirties in good health.

The chain couples TRBV15 to TRBJ2-7; D may be TRBD2 (5 bases). The CDR3 runs to 14 residues. Germline V gene lookup returns CDR1 LNHNV and CDR2 YYDKDF (reference sequence). The V end was cut by 5 bases, the J end by 2 bases, with 13 bases between. In DNA form, the CDR3 reads TGTGCCACCAGCCCGAACCCGGGGACCTACGAGCAGTACTTC. It is translated as CATSPNPGTYEQYF.

This sequence joins TRBV2 and TRBJ2-7; 8 bases fit TRBD1. Germline V lookup: CDR1 SNHLY, CDR2 FYNNEI. The V and J ends lost 5 bases and 1 base, in that order; junction bases with no gene match: 7. The CDR3 has 15 amino acids. Here the CDR3 DNA reads TGTGCCAGCAGTCCCGGACAGGGAAAGTCCTACGAGCAGTACTTC. The encoded protein is CASSPGQGKSYEQYF.

The rearrangement joins TRBV5-5 to TRBJ2-7; 9 bases match TRBD1. V lost 4 bases to trimming and J lost 3 bases; unmatched junction nucleotides: 5. The germline V gene has CDR1 SGHKS and CDR2 YYEKEE (reference sequence). This CDR3 is built from 14 residues. The CDR3 region is CASSPWTGDYEQYF. The DNA for the CDR3 is TGTGCCAGCAGCCCGTGGACAGGGGACTACGAGCAGTACTTC.

The chain carries TRBV4-2 and TRBJ1-4, with 10 bases lining up with TRBD1. CDR3 length: 16 amino acids. CDR1 and CDR2 from the germline V gene are LGHNA and YNFKEQ. With V trimmed by 0 bases and J by 6 bases, 4 bases remained unmatched. The CDR3 loop is CASSQEQGQGHEKLFF. CDR3 nucleotides: TGTGCCAGCAGCCAAGAGCAGGGACAGGGGCATGAAAAACTGTTTTTT.

This sequence joins TRBV10-1 and TRBJ2-1; 8 positions agree with TRBD2. The germline V gene encodes CDR1 WNHNN and CDR2 SYGVQD (reference sequence). J lost 4 bases, V lost 0 bases, and 8 bases had no gene match. This CDR3 has 17 amino acids. The CDR3 region has the DNA TGCGCCAGCAGTGAGTCGGGACTAGACCCCAATTACAATGAGCAGTTCTTC. It yields the protein CASSESGLDPNYNEQFF.

J is TRBJ2-7 and V is TRBV27, with 7 positions matching TRBD1. CDR1 is MNHEY and CDR2 is SMNVEV in the germline V gene (reference sequence). Losses at the gene ends were 8 bases for V and 1 base for J; bases not matched to a gene: 5. This CDR3 has 13 amino acids. The chain's CDR3 is CASSRGQSYEQYF. The CDR3 bases are TGTGCCAGCTCCCGGGGACAGTCCTACGAGCAGTACTTC.

The chain couples TRBV7-8 to TRBJ2-1, with D uncertain. V lost 5 bases to trimming and J lost 0 bases, with 14 bases between them. The germline V gene encodes CDR1 SGHVS and CDR2 FQNEAQ. The CDR3 has 16 amino acids. The CDR3 DNA sequence: TGTGCCAGCAGCCCTCCGGATGTTGCCTCCTACAATGAGCAGTTCTTC. Its translation is CASSPPDVASYNEQFF. Supplemented by reference TRBV7-8 and TRBJ2-1, the full variable domain reads GAGVSQSPRYKVAKRGQDVALRCDPISGHVSLFWYQQALGQGPEFLTYFQNEAQLDKSGLPSDRFFAERPEGSVSTLKIQRTQQEDSAVYLCASSPPDVASYNEQFFGPGTRLTVL.

V and J are TRBV27 and TRBJ1-1; D is ambiguous. This CDR3 spans 14 amino acids. Germline CDR1 reads MNHEY; CDR2 reads SMNVEV (reference sequence). V was pared by 2 bases and J by 1 base, with 8 bases between. The CDR3 bases are TGTGCCAGCAGTTTAGTAGCAGGGAACACTGAAGCTTTCTTT. Its protein product is CASSLVAGNTEAFF.

The chain combines TRBV6-5 with TRBJ2-7; no firm D call. Germline values: CDR1 MNHEY, CDR2 SVGAGI. The CDR3 sequence is 16 residues long. The V gene lost 0 bases and the J gene lost 0 bases, with 12 bases spanning the gap. The CDR3 DNA sequence: TGTGCCAGCAGTTACTCGTCGGGCAGTATCTCCTACGAGCAGTACTTC. This translates into CASSYSSGSISYEQYF.

The chain couples TRBV7-6 to TRBJ2-7; 8 bases fit TRBD1. V was clipped by 5 bases and J by 1 base; unmatched bases: 4. Germline values: CDR1 SGHVS, CDR2 FNYEAQ. The CDR3 contains 14 residues. The CDR3, as DNA: TGTGCCAGCAGCCCCGGGACAGGTTCCTACGAGCAGTACTTC. It yields the protein CASSPGTGSYEQYF.

The chain couples TRBV6-1 to TRBJ1-3, with TRBD1 matching 7 bases. V lost 5 bases, J lost 3 bases, and 4 bases stayed unmatched. Germline values: CDR1 MNHNS, CDR2 SASEGT. CDR3 size: 14 residues. CDR3 region: CASSPTGVGNTIYF. The CDR3 nucleotides are TGTGCCAGCAGTCCTACAGGGGTTGGAAACACCATATATTTT.

The chain has TRBV6-6 and TRBJ2-2, with TRBD1 matching over 8 bases. This CDR3 contains 14 residues. Germline CDR1 reads MNHNY; CDR2 reads SVGAGI (reference sequence). J lost 6 bases, V lost 4 bases, and 4 bases had no gene match. The CDR3 nucleotides are TGTGCCAGCAGTTCGGGACAGGTCGCCGGGGAGCTGTTTTTT. It specifies CASSSGQVAGELFF.

This CDR3 is CASSQDPGQYNSPLHF. DNA of the CDR3: TGCGCCAGCAGCCAAGACCCGGGACAATATAATTCACCCCTCCACTTT. The gene calls are TRBV4-1 and TRBJ1-6; D perhaps matches TRBD1 (6 bases). The length of the CDR3 is 16 residues. V gave up 0 bases and J gave up 4 bases, with 10 bases separating them. CDR1 is MGHRA, CDR2 YSYEKL, per germline.

V usage is TRBV27 and J usage is TRBJ2-1; D not resolved. V shed 5 bases and J shed 5 bases, with 19 bases lying between them. Germline-derived CDR1 and CDR2 are MNHEY and SMNVEV (reference sequence). The CDR3 is made up of 16 amino acids. The CDR3 sequence: CASSGLVDTLHNEQFF. The CDR3 DNA follows: TGTGCCAGCAGTGGGCTAGTGGATACCCTCCACAATGAGCAGTTCTTC.

The chain joins TRBV9 to TRBJ2-1; 8 bases line up with TRBD2. Germline V lookup: CDR1 SGDLS, CDR2 YYNGEE. CDR3 length: 16 amino acids. Unmatched junction bases numbered 9, after V lost 6 bases and J lost 1 base. CDR3 residues: CASTLGGTRSYNEQFF. CDR3 coding DNA: TGTGCCAGCACCCTTGGCGGGACTAGGTCCTACAATGAGCAGTTCTTC.

The V gene is TRBV15, the J gene TRBJ1-1; D might be TRBD1 (5 bases). Deletions cut 3 bases from V and 0 bases from J, with 11 bases between. The CDR3 has 15 residues. CDR1 and CDR2 from the germline V gene are LNHNV and YYDKDF (reference sequence). Written as DNA, the CDR3 is TGTGCCACCAGCAGTCCCGGGGGGTTGAACACTGAAGCTTTCTTT. Amino acids: CATSSPGGLNTEAFF. The entire variable domain, with the rest obtained from reference TRBV15 and TRBJ1-1, is as follows: DAMVIQNPRYQVTQFGKPVTLSCSQTLNHNVMYWYQQKSSQAPKLLFHYYDKDFNNEADTPDNFQSRRPNTSFCFLDIRSPGLGDTAMYLCATSSPGGLNTEAFFGQGTRLTVV.

The rearrangement uses TRBV27 and TRBJ2-7; TRBD1 matches 7 bases. The CDR3 extends over 14 amino acids. From germline, CDR1 is MNHEY and CDR2 SMNVEV (reference sequence). After removal of 6 bases from V and 2 bases from J, the junction contained 7 bases not matched to a gene. In nucleotides, the CDR3 is TGTGCCAGCAGCCCAGACAGGGCCCCCTACGAGCAGTACTTC. Translation: CASSPDRAPYEQYF.

The V and J genes are TRBV7-4 and TRBJ2-3; D call uncertain. The germline V and J ends were trimmed by 1 base and 6 bases, with 17 bases remaining between them. The CDR3 has 16 amino acids. CDR1 and CDR2 from the germline V gene are SGHVT and SQSDAQ. The CDR3, as DNA: TGTGCCAGCAGCTTAGAGGCCCTTTACTCCCGTGATACGCAGTATTTT. Protein sequence: CASSLEALYSRDTQYF.

The chain is built from TRBV2 and TRBJ2-7, with D hard to call. The CDR3 loop spans 9 amino acids. V was shortened by 10 bases and J by 5 bases, with 6 bases between the two germline ends. CDR1 is SNHLY and CDR2 is FYNNEI in the germline V gene. CDR3 region: CATEDEQYF. For the CDR3, the DNA is TGTGCCACCGAGGACGAGCAGTACTTC. Full variable domain (outside the CDR3, taken from reference TRBV2 and TRBJ2-7): EPEVTQTPSHQVTQMGQEVILRCVPISNHLYFYWYRQILGQKVEFLVSFYNNEISEKSEIFDDQFSVERPDGSNFTLKIRSTKLEDSAMYFCATEDEQYFGPGTRLTVT.

The chain has TRBV10-1 and TRBJ2-7; TRBD1 matches at 7 bases. Germline V gene sequence: CDR1 WNHNN, CDR2 SYGVQD (reference sequence). CDR3 length: 14 residues. The V and J ends lost 4 bases and 2 bases, in that order; junction bases with no gene match: 5. The CDR3, as DNA: TGCGCCAGCAGTGGCCGAGGGACAGCCTACGAGCAGTACTTC. Amino acid sequence: CASSGRGTAYEQYF.

This chain connects TRBV28 to TRBJ2-5; D possibly corresponds to TRBD1 (5 bases). The V and J ends lost 1 base and 1 base respectively, with 13 bases between them. This CDR3 spans 16 amino acids. Looked up from germline, CDR1 is MDHEN and CDR2 is SYDVKM. In nucleotides, the CDR3 is TGTGCCAGCAGTTTATTAGGGGCTGTCGGCCAAGAGACCCAGTACTTC. Translation gives CASSLLGAVGQETQYF.

The chain carries TRBV5-6 and TRBJ1-2; 10 bases fit TRBD1. Looked up from germline, CDR1 is SGHDT and CDR2 is YYEEEE. The J segment lost 7 bases and the V segment lost 3 bases, leaving 9 bases of the junction unmatched. This CDR3 comprises 15 residues. The CDR3 sequence: CASSSPTGGLVGYTF. The DNA for the CDR3 is TGTGCCAGCAGCTCGCCGACAGGGGGCTTGGTTGGCTACACCTTC.